This TCR beta chain was sequenced for a study of metastatic and nonmetastatic thyroid tumors. The CDR3 is 13 amino acids. Looked up from germline, CDR1 is MNHEY and CDR2 is SVGAGI. With 4 bases removed from V and 7 bases from J, the gap between germline ends came to 11 bases. This clone showed up just a few times. Not a single patient had been given any form of treatment at any point before undergoing thyroid surgery. Using MiXCR, TCRdb re-called clones from the PCR reads. The table includes approximately 79,000 clones, less than 10% detected once. This sequence originates from a female donor with papillary thyroid cancer or a benign thyroid nodule (not recorded which). Some clones in this sample may be carry-over from other donors' samples. The chain uses TRBV6-5 and TRBJ1-5; perhaps TRBD1 as D (6 bases). Input material: blood. The CDR3 spells CASSWGGGQPQHF. The CDR3 bases are TGTGCCAGCAGTTGGGGGGGGGGCCAGCCCCAGCATTTT.